The next 32 T cell receptor beta chains were all read from a single sample in a study of graft-versus-host responses after intestinal transplantation. Assay used: immunoSEQ multiplex PCR; TCRdb lists only in-frame clones, some missing. The sample carries more than 4,500 clones, around 70% recorded once. Sequences were derived from PBMCs, sampled roughly 540 days after intestinal transplant. The receptor source for this set is a human patient who received an intestinal transplant, so some T cells may come from the graft donor.

The chain recombines TRBV11-1 with TRBJ1-1; D unresolved. V lost 2 bases and J lost 0, with 10 bases in between. CDR1 and CDR2 from the germline V gene are SGHAT and FQDESV (reference sequence). The CDR3 has 15 amino acids. The CDR3: CASSLKWDLNTEAFF. CDR3 sequence (DNA): TGTGCCAGCAGCTTAAAGTGGGATCTGAACACTGAAGCTTTCTTT.

V and J are TRBV4-2 and TRBJ2-7; D is ambiguous. The CDR3 totals 15 residues. In germline, CDR1 is LGHNA, CDR2 YNFKEQ. With 4 bases removed from V and 7 bases from J, the gap between germline ends came to 20 bases. CDR3 loop: CASSRETAPRVEQYF. The DNA for the CDR3 is TGTGCCAGCAGCCGCGAGACCGCCCCTCGGGTGGAGCAGTACTTC.

V and J are TRBV7-2 and TRBJ2-4; D perhaps matches TRBD2 (6 bases). The CDR3 length is 16 residues. Germline assignment: CDR1 SGHTA and CDR2 FQGNSA. The ends were cut back, 3 bases at V and 0 bases at J, with 12 bases in the middle. The CDR3 protein is CASSLGGVLAKNIQYF. The CDR3 bases are TGTGCCAGCAGCTTGGGCGGGGTATTAGCCAAAAACATTCAGTACTTC.

The chain has TRBV5-3 and TRBJ2-1, with D perhaps given as TRBD1 or TRBD2 (5 bases each). TRBV5-3 is identified as an open reading frame with a role that is uncertain. The V end was cut by 8 bases, the J end by 5 bases, with 14 bases between. This CDR3 has 13 amino acids. The CDR3 sequence is CASSTGRNNEQFF. DNA of the CDR3: TGTGCCAGCAGCACGGGACGCAACAATGAGCAGTTCTTC.

Remarks on this clone: Within the sample, other DNA sequences also encode this same CDR3. This chain joins TRBV4-2 and TRBJ1-5, with TRBD1 matching 9 bases. Losses at the gene ends were 4 bases for V and 4 bases for J; bases not matched to a gene: 2. There are 14 residues in the CDR3. The germline V gene has CDR1 LGHNA and CDR2 YNFKEQ. This chain's CDR3 is CASSLGTGNQPQHF. CDR3 in DNA: TGTGCCAGCAGCCTTGGGACAGGGAATCAGCCCCAGCATTTT.

The V gene is TRBV4-1, the J gene TRBJ2-7; tentative D call: TRBD2 (5 bases). This CDR3 comprises 14 residues. In germline, CDR1 is MGHRA, CDR2 YSYEKL. Trimming removed 1 base from V and 3 bases from J, with 10 bases in between. This CDR3 reads CASSQGLRGYEQYF. In nucleotides, the CDR3 is TGCGCCAGCAGCCAAGGCCTACGGGGCTACGAGCAGTACTTC.

The chain carries TRBV6-1 and TRBJ2-1; TRBD2 aligns across 7 bases. CDR1 MNHNS and CDR2 SASEGT come from the germline V gene. This CDR3 spans 15 amino acids. The V segment lost 7 bases and the J segment 6 bases; nucleotides outside the gene matches: 12. Written as DNA, the CDR3 is TGTGCCAGCATCTCTCTAGCGGATCCTACCAATGAGCAGTTCTTC. It codes for CASISLADPTNEQFF.

The V call is TRBV5-5, the J call TRBJ2-7; D is undetermined. V lost 0 bases and J 2 bases, leaving 9 bases between the germline ends. The CDR3 contains 14 residues. Germline CDR1 reads SGHKS; CDR2 reads YYEKEE (reference sequence). The CDR3 sequence: CASSLAGVPYEQYF. The CDR3, as DNA: TGTGCCAGCAGCTTGGCTGGGGTTCCCTACGAGCAGTACTTC.

This clone was recorded once. The chain couples TRBV6-4 to TRBJ2-6; a possible D gene is TRBD1 (7 bases). V lost 2 bases to trimming and J lost 2 bases, with 16 bases between them. The CDR3 is 18 amino acids. Germline V gives CDR1 MRHNA, CDR2 SNTAGT. CDR3 residues: CASSDMKEGAAGANVLTF. The CDR3 DNA reads TGTGCCAGCAGTGACATGAAGGAGGGGGCTGCTGGGGCCAACGTCCTGACTTTC.

The chain has TRBV2 and TRBJ2-3; TRBD1 matches at 7 bases. The germline V gene has CDR1 SNHLY and CDR2 FYNNEI. V lost 6 bases to trimming and J lost 3 bases; unmatched junction nucleotides: 12. CDR3 length equals 16 residues. The CDR3 loop is CASRGDRVSTTDTQYF. The DNA for the CDR3 is TGTGCCAGCAGAGGTGACAGGGTATCAACAACAGATACGCAGTATTTT.

V usage is TRBV7-2 and J usage is TRBJ1-2; 8 bases align to TRBD1. This CDR3 region has 15 residues. CDR1 SGHTA and CDR2 FQGNSA come from the germline V gene. J was trimmed by 5 bases and V by 4 bases; bases with no gene match: 9. CDR3 in amino acids: CASSSPRTGSYGYTF. CDR3 DNA: TGTGCCAGCAGCTCGCCCCGGACAGGGTCTTATGGCTACACCTTC.

Of note for this clone: The sample carries other DNA sequences with the same CDR3. The V and J genes are TRBV29-1 and TRBJ2-7; D possibly corresponds to TRBD1 (6 bases). The CDR3 consists of 11 residues. V lost 7 bases and J 5 bases, leaving 12 bases between the germline ends. The germline gives CDR1 SQVTM, CDR2 ANQGSEA. CDR3 DNA: TGCAGCGCAACAGGGAAACACGAGCAGTACTTC. This codes for CSATGKHEQYF.

For this clone: One end of the junction does not line up with germline, which may come from a read error. This chain uses TRBV7-2 with TRBJ2-7; D gene unclear. The CDR3 runs to 11 residues. Germline V gene lookup returns CDR1 SGHTA and CDR2 FQGNSA. The CDR3 bases are TGTGCCAGCAGCACCTCCTACGGGCAGTACTTC. Its protein is CASSTSYGQYF.

The chain carries TRBV4-3 and TRBJ2-3; the D is unclear. The germline gives CDR1 LGHNA, CDR2 YSLEER. Trimming took 0 bases from V and 0 from J, leaving 7 bases between them. The CDR3 has 15 residues. DNA for the CDR3: TGCGCCAGCAGCCAAGATCCTGGAAGCACAGATACGCAGTATTTT. Translated, it gives CASSQDPGSTDTQYF.

This chain joins TRBV10-3 and TRBJ2-3; 7 bases line up with TRBD1. The CDR3 sequence is 13 residues long. Germline V gene data show CDR1 as ENHRY and CDR2 as SYGVKD. The V gene end was trimmed by 4 bases and the J gene end by 3 bases; junction bases not matched to a gene: 1. This CDR3 is CAISVQGTDTQYF. DNA of the CDR3: TGTGCCATCAGTGTACAGGGGACAGATACGCAGTATTTT.

This chain uses TRBV15 with TRBJ2-7, with TRBD1 identical over 10 bases. Looked up from germline, CDR1 is LNHNV and CDR2 is YYDKDF (reference sequence). With 4 bases clipped from V and 3 bases from J, the junction kept 9 bases outside the gene matches. The CDR3 covers 16 residues. In DNA form, the CDR3 reads TGTGCCACCAGCAAAGGGACAGGGGTCGCTGGCTACGAGCAGTACTTC. It specifies CATSKGTGVAGYEQYF.

The chain joins TRBV6-9 to TRBJ2-7; no firm D call. Germline CDR1 reads MNHGY; CDR2 reads SVAAGI. The CDR3 has 14 residues. With 3 bases removed from V and 2 bases from J, the gap between germline ends came to 11 bases. CDR3 in amino acids: CASSYQHSAYEQYF. In nucleotides, the CDR3 is TGTGCCAGCAGTTACCAACACAGCGCCTACGAGCAGTACTTC.

The chain links TRBV6-1 to TRBJ1-2, with 8 bases identical to TRBD1. The junction had 11 bases not matched to a gene; V was cut back by 4 bases and J by 4 bases. Germline V lookup: CDR1 MNHNS, CDR2 SASEGT. The CDR3 loop spans 16 amino acids. The CDR3 coding sequence is TGTGCCAGCAGTGGGACTCCGACAGGGGTTGGCTATGGCTACACCTTC. Amino acid sequence: CASSGTPTGVGYGYTF.

The chain links TRBV6-6 to TRBJ1-2, with D maybe TRBD1 (6 bases). Germline values: CDR1 MNHNY, CDR2 SVGAGI (reference sequence). There are 11 residues in the CDR3. V gave up 8 bases and J gave up 6 bases, with 10 bases separating them. DNA for the CDR3: TGTGCCAGCTGGACAGTCAATGGCTACACCTTC. Protein product: CASWTVNGYTF.

The J gene is TRBJ2-7, the V gene TRBV6-6; perhaps TRBD2 as D (6 bases). The CDR3 length is 13 residues. V shed 4 bases and J shed 5 bases, with 12 bases lying between them. Looked up from germline, CDR1 is MNHNY and CDR2 is SVGAGI (reference sequence). For the CDR3, the DNA is TGTGCCAGCAGTTTAGGAGGGGTAAACGAGCAGTACTTC. Residues: CASSLGGVNEQYF.

The J gene is TRBJ2-1, the V gene TRBV30, with D perhaps matching TRBD1 (6 bases). V lost 0 bases, J lost 5 bases, and 20 bases lay in between. The CDR3 has 17 amino acids. Germline assignment: CDR1 GTSNPN and CDR2 SVGIG (reference sequence). This CDR3 reads CAWSVQLWQGNNNEQFF. The CDR3 DNA is TGTGCCTGGAGTGTACAGTTGTGGCAGGGGAATAACAATGAGCAGTTCTTC.

The chain couples TRBV6-6 to TRBJ1-6, with D maybe TRBD1 (6 bases). The germline V gene has CDR1 MNHNY and CDR2 SVGAGI (reference sequence). The CDR3 has 16 amino acids. Trimming removed 6 bases from V and 7 bases from J, with 19 bases in between. Here the CDR3 DNA reads TGTGCCAGCAGGGTCGGGACATTTCGGCCCAATTCACCCCTCCACTTT. Protein product: CASRVGTFRPNSPLHF.

V and J are TRBV30 and TRBJ1-4; tentative D call: TRBD1 (5 bases). The germline V gene has CDR1 GTSNPN and CDR2 SVGIG (reference sequence). The CDR3 runs 13 residues. Trimming left V 5 bases short and J 7 bases short, with 14 bases between. The CDR3 region is CAWGRAEAEKLFF. The CDR3 bases are TGTGCCTGGGGCAGGGCGGAGGCTGAAAAACTGTTTTTT.

The chain links TRBV11-2 to TRBJ1-2; D perhaps matches TRBD1 (5 bases). V dropped 1 base and J dropped 4 bases, with 13 bases sitting between them. The CDR3 sequence is 15 residues long. The germline V gene encodes CDR1 SGHAT and CDR2 FQNNGV. The CDR3 loop reads CASSLGRQPGYGYTF. CDR3 in DNA: TGTGCCAGCAGCTTAGGTCGACAGCCGGGCTATGGCTACACCTTC.

This chain joins TRBV7-9 and TRBJ2-3, with D hard to call. The V end was cut by 4 bases, the J end by 4 bases, with 9 bases between. Germline loops: CDR1 SEHNR, CDR2 FQNEAQ (reference sequence). CDR3 length: 13 residues. The CDR3 nucleotides read TGTGCCAGCAGCTATGGCTCTGCAGATACGCAGTATTTT. Translation gives CASSYGSADTQYF.

This clone was counted between two and nine times. The rearrangement joins TRBV6-8 to TRBJ2-2; the D is unclear. Germline lookup yields CDR1 MNHGY and CDR2 SAAAGT. V lost 3 bases and J 2 bases, leaving 10 bases between the germline ends. CDR3 length equals 15 residues. This CDR3 is CASSYSRPNTGELFF. The CDR3 DNA reads TGTGCCAGCAGTTATTCAAGGCCCAACACCGGGGAGCTGTTTTTT.

This clone was seen a few times. CDR3 residues: CASSLDWGAPDGYTF. The CDR3 DNA is TGTGCCAGCAGCTTAGATTGGGGTGCTCCTGATGGCTACACCTTC. The J gene is TRBJ1-2, the V gene TRBV11-2, with unresolved D. Germline CDR1 SGHAT, CDR2 FQNNGV. This CDR3 region has 15 residues. Trimming cost V 0 bases and J 6 bases, with 14 bases left between them. The whole variable domain, remainder taken from reference TRBV11-2 and TRBJ1-2, is EAGVAQSPRYKIIEKRQSVAFWCNPISGHATLYWYQQILGQGPKLLIQFQNNGVVDDSQLPKDRFSAERLKGVDSTLKIQPAKLEDSAVYLCASSLDWGAPDGYTFGSGTRLTVV.

This clone was counted a few times. J is TRBJ2-7 and V is TRBV6-1; D may be TRBD1 (7 bases). This CDR3 contains 15 residues. V was clipped by 4 bases and J by 6 bases, with 19 bases between them. Germline loops: CDR1 MNHNS, CDR2 SASEGT. The DNA for the CDR3 is TGTGCCAGCAGTGTCGAGGTGGCGGGGACAGCCGAGCAGTACTTC. This encodes CASSVEVAGTAEQYF.

This chain links TRBV10-1 with TRBJ2-3; no clear D. The germline V gene has CDR1 WNHNN and CDR2 SYGVQD (reference sequence). The CDR3 is 14 residues long. Trimming removed 7 bases at V and 0 bases at J, with 11 bases between. The CDR3 DNA reads as TGCGCCAGCAATATGGGAACTAGCACAGATACGCAGTATTTT. Amino acid sequence: CASNMGTSTDTQYF.

This chain links TRBV4-3 with TRBJ2-7, with 9 bases that match TRBD2. Germline values: CDR1 LGHNA, CDR2 YSLEER. Trimming removed 0 bases from V and 4 bases from J; junction bases left unmatched: 4. The CDR3 sequence is 15 residues long. The DNA for the CDR3 is TGCGCCAGCAGCCAAGAGGCTAGCGGGGATTACGAGCAGTACTTC. Translated: CASSQEASGDYEQYF.

The chain recombines TRBV5-5 with TRBJ2-7; either TRBD1 or TRBD2 may supply D (5 bases each). Trimming stripped 4 bases from V and 7 bases from J, with 9 bases between. The CDR3 is made up of 11 amino acids. The germline gives CDR1 SGHKS, CDR2 YYEKEE (reference sequence). CDR3 protein: CASSQEGEQYF. CDR3 sequence (DNA): TGTGCCAGCAGCCAAGAGGGGGAGCAGTACTTC. Filled out from reference TRBV5-5 and TRBJ2-7, the complete variable domain reads DAGVTQSPTHLIKTRGQQVTLRCSPISGHKSVSWYQQVLGQGPQFIFQYYEKEERGRGNFPDRFSARQFPNYSSELNVNALLLGDSALYLCASSQEGEQYFGPGTRLTVT.

The chain uses TRBV19 and TRBJ1-2; D call uncertain. Trimming removed 5 bases from V and 3 bases from J, with 22 bases in between. Germline-derived CDR1 and CDR2 are LNHDA and SQIVND (reference sequence). The CDR3 is made up of 17 amino acids. The CDR3 spells CASSFRPYGDHYYGYTF. The CDR3 DNA reads as TGTGCCAGTAGTTTCCGCCCTTACGGGGATCATTACTATGGCTACACCTTC. Drawing the rest from reference TRBV19 and TRBJ1-2, the complete variable domain is DGGITQSPKYLFRKEGQNVTLSCEQNLNHDAMYWYRQDPGQGLRLIYYSQIVNDFQKGDIAEGYSVSREKKESFPLTVTSAQKNPTAFYLCASSFRPYGDHYYGYTFGSGTRLTVV.